Listed below are T cell receptor beta chains from one sample, sequenced in a study of regulatory T cells in long-lasting Graves disease. MiXCR was run by TCRdb on the multiplex PCR reads, yielding one entry per CDR3 protein. The sample holds about 620,000 distinct CDR3 sequences; 16% are singletons and the top ten take about 17%. The same data also contributed to another study, on T cells in Graves' hyperthyroidism and ophthalmopathy.

Source: peripheral blood mononuclear cells (PBMCs), taken at new diagnosis, from a patient treated with antithyroid drugs. These receptors were obtained from a woman aged 25 to 39 with Graves disease. CDR3s include the opening cysteine and the closing phenylalanine or tryptophan.

J,V,CDR3
TRBJ1-1,TRBV27,CASSFSYGTKAFF
TRBJ2-3,TRBV7-3,CASSLATGTSDTQYF
TRBJ1-4,TRBV28,CASSWPGQGRPNEKPFF
TRBJ1-1,TRBV29-1,CSVTGGVKDTEAFF
TRBJ1-1,TRBV30,CAWTRARRYMNTEAFF
TRBJ2-1,TRBV7-3,CASSLTGEEQFF
TRBJ2-1,TRBV9,CASSDRLAGDSEQFF
TRBJ1-5,TRBV27,CASSLYRNSNQPQHF
TRBJ1-2,TRBV28,CASSLAGQGDYGYTF
TRBJ1-1,TRBV30,CAWTGSTEAFF
TRBJ2-5,TRBV24-1,CATRAEASATQYF
TRBJ1-1,TRBV11-2,CASSNKAGNTEAFF
TRBJ2-1,TRBV11-2,CASSYGQGSFQNNEQFF
TRBJ2-1,TRBV5-1,CASSSDGNEQFF
TRBJ1-5,TRBV19,CASSVGSNQPQHF
TRBJ2-7,TRBV6-5,CASSYSQGWTYEQYF
TRBJ2-3,TRBV2,CASSRQSLGSDTQYF
TRBJ2-5,TRBV6-1,CASRDPGVGTQYF
TRBJ2-7,TRBV6-2/TRBV6-3,CASSTGTSGSHEQYF
TRBJ2-1,TRBV18,CASSPLPIAGGSYNEQFF
NA,TRBV7-7,CASSLVGTSGSETQYF
TRBJ1-3,TRBV19,CASSIDLGASGNTIYF
TRBJ2-2,TRBV28,CASSFDRSRGRAGELFF
TRBJ2-3,TRBV5-1,CASSLSGSVADTQYF